This passage covers 31 T cell receptor beta chains from one sample sequenced in a study of PD-1 blockade in classical Hodgkin lymphoma. The assay was immunoSEQ multiplex PCR, and TCRdb's table has in-frame clones only and misses some. The sample lists more than 90,000 clones; around 78% were seen once. Time point denoted: cycle 4 day 1 (C4D1), after five to seven weeks of nivolumab. All patients experienced relapse after autologous stem cell transplantation, and brentuximab vedotin exposure was variable. The material was peripheral blood mononuclear cells (PBMCs), obtained before the fourth cycle of nivolumab. These TCRs come from a human donor with classical Hodgkin lymphoma.

This chain connects TRBV7-6 to TRBJ1-6; D might be TRBD1 (5 bases). The germline gives CDR1 SGHVS, CDR2 FNYEAQ. The CDR3 sequence is 14 residues long. V lost 5 bases to trimming and J lost 5 bases, with 10 bases between them. The CDR3 DNA is TGTGCCAGCAGCCCCGACAGCCATAATTCACCCCTCCACTTT. Translating gives CASSPDSHNSPLHF. Using reference TRBV7-6 and TRBJ1-6 for the parts outside the CDR3, the full variable domain is GAGVSQSPRYKVTKRGQDVALRCDPISGHVSLYWYRQALGQGPEFLTYFNYEAQQDKSGLPNDRFSAERPEGSISTLTIQRTEQRDSAMYRCASSPDSHNSPLHFGNGTRLTVT.

This clone was seen more than once but under ten times. The V and J genes are TRBV9 and TRBJ2-3; 7 bases fit TRBD2. This CDR3 spans 18 amino acids. J was trimmed by 0 bases and V by 0 bases; bases with no gene match: 10. From germline, CDR1 is SGDLS and CDR2 YYNGEE. DNA for the CDR3: TGTGCCAGCAGCGTAGCCCCGAGGGGTAGCGGGAGCACAGATACGCAGTATTTT. Its protein product is CASSVAPRGSGSTDTQYF.

CDR3 nucleotides: TGTGCCAGCAGCCTAAGCACAGGGGCTGGCACTGAAGCTTTCTTT. Translating gives CASSLSTGAGTEAFF. The chain recombines TRBV7-8 with TRBJ1-1; 7 bases are a match to TRBD1. Per germline, CDR1 SGHVS and CDR2 FQNEAQ. This CDR3 is built from 15 residues. Trimming removed 5 bases from V and 4 bases from J; junction bases left unmatched: 10.

This chain uses TRBV19 with TRBJ1-4, with 9 bases identical to TRBD1. Germline loops: CDR1 LNHDA, CDR2 SQIVND (reference sequence). The CDR3 runs to 15 residues. The ends lost 8 bases at V and 5 bases at J; junction bases unmatched: 9. The CDR3: CASGKGGTGNEKLFF. For the CDR3, the DNA is TGTGCCAGTGGGAAAGGAGGGACAGGGAATGAAAAACTGTTTTTT.

This clone turned up a few times. The rearrangement joins TRBV7-9 to TRBJ2-7; 12 bases align to TRBD2. The germline V gene encodes CDR1 SEHNR and CDR2 FQNEAQ (reference sequence). The CDR3 consists of 14 residues. Losses at the gene ends were 4 bases for V and 2 bases for J; bases not matched to a gene: 0. The DNA of the CDR3 is TGTGCCAGCAGCTGGACTAGCGGGGCCTACGAGCAGTACTTC. Translated: CASSWTSGAYEQYF. Full variable domain (missing parts from reference TRBV7-9 and TRBJ2-7): DTGVSQNPRHKITKRGQNVTFRCDPISEHNRLYWYRQTLGQGPEFLTYFQNEAQLEKSRLLSDRFSAERPKGSFSTLEIQRTEQGDSAMYLCASSWTSGAYEQYFGPGTRLTVT.

The chain is built from TRBV6-5 and TRBJ2-7; 13 bases match TRBD2. The V and J ends lost 0 bases and 7 bases, in that order; junction bases with no gene match: 3. The germline gives CDR1 MNHEY, CDR2 SVGAGI. The length of the CDR3 is 15 residues. The chain's CDR3 is CASSYSGLAGMEQYF. CDR3 nucleotide sequence: TGTGCCAGCAGTTACTCGGGACTAGCGGGAATGGAGCAGTACTTC.

In its sample, this clone was seen once. The genes are TRBV28 and TRBJ2-3; possible D gene TRBD1, 5 bases. The CDR3 is 16 amino acids. V dropped 7 bases and J dropped 3 bases, with 20 bases sitting between them. CDR1 MDHEN and CDR2 SYDVKM come from the germline V gene. CDR3 protein: CASNFRAGWATDTQYF. The CDR3 DNA reads TGTGCCAGCAACTTTAGAGCAGGGTGGGCAACAGATACGCAGTATTTT.

The count of this clone is one. The chain is built from TRBV19 and TRBJ2-7; D might be TRBD1 (5 bases). Germline-derived CDR1 and CDR2 are LNHDA and SQIVND (reference sequence). CDR3 length: 15 amino acids. The V and J ends lost 3 bases and 0 bases respectively, with 12 bases between them. The CDR3, as DNA: TGTGCCAGTAGTATCGGACACGGTGGCTCCTACGAGCAGTACTTC. Its protein is CASSIGHGGSYEQYF.

The V gene is TRBV7-9, the J gene TRBJ2-7; D may be TRBD2 (6 bases). V lost 0 bases and J lost 2, with 11 bases in between. Germline CDR1 SEHNR, CDR2 FQNEAQ (reference sequence). CDR3 size: 15 residues. CDR3 protein: CASSLAGGHPYEQYF. Written as DNA, the CDR3 is TGTGCCAGCAGCTTAGCCGGGGGTCACCCCTACGAGCAGTACTTC.

The V gene is TRBV7-9, the J gene TRBJ2-1; 7 nucleotides align to TRBD2. In germline, CDR1 is SEHNR, CDR2 FQNEAQ (reference sequence). This CDR3 has 12 residues. CDR3 sequence (DNA): TGTGTGGGGGGGATAACCTACAATGAGCAGTTCTTC. Its translation is CVGGITYNEQFF.

The genes are TRBV5-1 and TRBJ1-4; no clear D gene. The CDR3 spans 14 residues. Per the germline V gene, CDR1 is SGHRS and CDR2 is YFSETQ. V lost 2 bases and J 8 bases, leaving 13 bases between the germline ends. The chain's CDR3 is CASSLGPTSEKLFF. DNA for the CDR3: TGCGCCAGCAGCTTAGGTCCGACCAGCGAAAAACTGTTTTTT. Supplemented by reference TRBV5-1 and TRBJ1-4, the full variable domain reads KAGVTQTPRYLIKTRGQQVTLSCSPISGHRSVSWYQQTPGQGLQFLFEYFSETQRNKGNFPGRFSGRQFSNSRSEMNVSTLELGDSALYLCASSLGPTSEKLFFGSGTQLSVL.

V is TRBV6-5 and J is TRBJ1-2; no clear D. In germline, CDR1 is MNHEY, CDR2 SVGAGI. CDR3 length: 14 residues. Trimming removed 0 bases from V and 4 bases from J, with 9 bases in between. Here the CDR3 reads CASSYSYSTYGYTF. CDR3 DNA: TGTGCCAGCAGTTACTCATACAGTACCTATGGCTACACCTTC.

On this clone: At the DNA level, this CDR3 is encoded by other sequences in the same sample as well. V gene TRBV18 combines with J gene TRBJ1-5; possibly TRBD1 for D (6 bases). The CDR3 has 14 residues. Germline V gene lookup returns CDR1 KGHSH and CDR2 LQKENI. V was clipped by 2 bases and J by 2 bases, with 7 bases between them. The CDR3 region is CASSPAGGNQPQHF. CDR3 bases: TGTGCCAGCTCACCAGCAGGGGGCAATCAGCCCCAGCATTTT.

In this sample, this clone turned up a few times. The chain joins TRBV2 to TRBJ1-2; D is possibly TRBD1 (6 bases). Germline V gene lookup returns CDR1 SNHLY and CDR2 FYNNEI. This CDR3 is 13 amino acids long. Trimming took off 5 bases at V and 4 bases at J, with 11 bases between the two ends. CDR3 bases: TGTGCCAGCAGTTTGACAGGCCTCTATGGCTACACCTTC. Its translation: CASSLTGLYGYTF.

The V gene is TRBV4-2, the J gene TRBJ2-2; TRBD2 aligns across 10 bases. CDR1 and CDR2 from the germline V gene are LGHNA and YNFKEQ. V was clipped by 0 bases and J by 7 bases; unmatched bases: 5. This CDR3 spans 16 amino acids. CDR3 nucleotides: TGTGCCAGCAGCCAAGATACTAGCGGGGAGGGCGGGGAGCTGTTTTTT. It is translated as CASSQDTSGEGGELFF.

The chain employs TRBV27 and TRBJ2-1; D may be TRBD1 (6 bases). The V end lost 6 bases, the J end lost 1 base, and 10 bases lay between the germline ends. CDR1 MNHEY and CDR2 SMNVEV come from the germline V gene (reference sequence). CDR3 length: 14 residues. CDR3 region: CASSLQGSYNEQFF. DNA for the CDR3: TGTGCCAGCAGCCTACAGGGATCCTACAATGAGCAGTTCTTC.

The chain's CDR3 is CASSLDRQQETQYF. CDR3 nucleotides: TGTGCCAGCAGCTTAGACAGGCAGCAAGAGACCCAGTACTTC. The gene calls are TRBV11-2 and TRBJ2-5; D unresolved. In germline, CDR1 is SGHAT, CDR2 FQNNGV. Trimming stripped 0 bases from V and 2 bases from J, with 7 bases between. This CDR3 is built from 14 residues.

The sample holds a few counts of this clone. The V gene is TRBV28, the J gene TRBJ2-6, with a possible D match to TRBD2 (5 bases). V was clipped by 4 bases and J by 4 bases, with 8 bases between them. CDR3 size: 14 residues. From germline, CDR1 is MDHEN and CDR2 SYDVKM. CDR3 amino acids: CASSSPGGANVLTF. DNA for the CDR3: TGTGCCAGCAGTTCCCCGGGGGGGGCCAACGTCCTGACTTTC.

This clone was seen only once. The chain is built from TRBV7-9 and TRBJ2-1, with 10 bases aligning to TRBD1. V gave up 5 bases and J gave up 6 bases; unmatched junction bases: 4. The length of the CDR3 is 14 residues. CDR1 and CDR2 from the germline V gene are SEHNR and FQNEAQ (reference sequence). As DNA, the CDR3 is TGTGCCAGCAGCCCGGGGACAGGGGCCAATGAGCAGTTCTTC. Translating it yields CASSPGTGANEQFF.

This chain uses TRBV7-2 with TRBJ2-7; 11 bases are a match to TRBD2. V shed 5 bases and J 2 bases; nucleotides not matched to a gene: 17. CDR3 size: 19 residues. Germline assignment: CDR1 SGHTA and CDR2 FQGNSA. The CDR3 protein is CASSARTGIFSGRAYEQYF. CDR3 in DNA: TGTGCCAGCAGCGCTAGGACAGGGATCTTTAGCGGGAGGGCCTACGAGCAGTACTTC.

V is TRBV7-2 and J is TRBJ2-7; 8 positions agree with TRBD1. V shed 5 bases and J 2 bases; nucleotides not matched to a gene: 8. The CDR3 extends over 15 amino acids. Germline CDR1 is SGHTA and CDR2 is FQGNSA. CDR3: CASSARDRLAYEQYF. CDR3 sequence (DNA): TGTGCCAGCAGCGCACGGGACAGGCTAGCCTACGAGCAGTACTTC. The whole variable domain, remainder taken from reference TRBV7-2 and TRBJ2-7, is GAGVSQSPSNKVTEKGKDVELRCDPISGHTALYWYRQSLGQGLEFLIYFQGNSAPDKSGLPSDRFSAERTGGSVSTLTIQRTQQEDSAVYLCASSARDRLAYEQYFGPGTRLTVT.

By its share, this clone is medium-sized. The chain links TRBV4-3 to TRBJ2-1; 8 bases are shared with TRBD1. V gave up 4 bases and J gave up 6 bases; unmatched junction bases: 8. Germline V gives CDR1 LGHNA, CDR2 YSLEER. The CDR3 has 15 residues. For the CDR3, the DNA is TGCGCCAGCAGCCCCGACAGGGGCTCAGGCAATGAGCAGTTCTTC. It is translated as CASSPDRGSGNEQFF.

The chain uses TRBV6-5 and TRBJ2-7; D may be TRBD2 (6 bases). The V gene lost 2 bases and the J gene lost 6 bases, with 11 bases spanning the gap. The CDR3 consists of 13 residues. Germline CDR1 MNHEY, CDR2 SVGAGI. DNA of the CDR3: TGTGCCAGCAGTTACCGGGAGTATGGCGAGCAGTACTTC. Its protein is CASSYREYGEQYF.

This clone was counted only a few times. CDR3 nucleotides: TGTGCCAGCAGCTTAGGGACTAGCGGGGGTTTTCAGTATTTT. This codes for CASSLGTSGGFQYF. The chain joins TRBV7-2 to TRBJ2-3; TRBD2 matches 13 bases. This CDR3 comprises 14 residues. V shed 1 base and J 12 bases; nucleotides not matched to a gene: 4. Germline-derived CDR1 and CDR2 are SGHTA and FQGNSA.

In nucleotides, the CDR3 is TGTGCCAGCAGCTTCCCGGAGACAGATACGCAGTATTTT. It yields the protein CASSFPETDTQYF. The J gene is TRBJ2-3, the V gene TRBV7-2; D unresolved. V was shortened by 3 bases and J by 3 bases, with 7 bases between the two germline ends. Germline CDR1 and CDR2: SGHTA and FQGNSA. The CDR3 is 13 residues long.

This clone occurred a few times. The chain links TRBV4-3 to TRBJ1-2; the D gene is possibly TRBD1 (5 bases). The CDR3 length is 14 residues. Germline CDR1 and CDR2: LGHNA and YSLEER. The germline V and J ends were trimmed by 0 bases and 6 bases, with 11 bases remaining between them. The DNA of the CDR3 is TGCGCCAGCAGCCAAGATTCGGGGCCGCATGGCTACACCTTC. Translated: CASSQDSGPHGYTF.

The chain is built from TRBV21-1 and TRBJ2-7; the table's TRBD2 call for D was not verified on the DNA. TRBV21-1 is a recognized pseudogene. The CDR3 spans 16 residues. CDR3 DNA: TGTGCCAGCAGCAAAACGAGCGGGAGGGCCAACTACGAGCAGTACTTC. This translates into CASSKTSGRANYEQYF.

The chain uses TRBV29-1 and TRBJ2-1; maybe TRBD1 (6 bases). From germline, CDR1 is SQVTM and CDR2 ANQGSEA. This CDR3 region has 14 residues. V shed 7 bases and J shed 0 bases, with 13 bases lying between them. The CDR3, as DNA: TGCAGCGCAAGTGACAGGCCCTCCTACAATGAGCAGTTCTTC. Translating it yields CSASDRPSYNEQFF.

The V gene is TRBV7-2, the J gene TRBJ1-5, with 8 bases that match TRBD1. CDR3 length equals 15 residues. Germline assignment: CDR1 SGHTA and CDR2 FQGNSA. V lost 5 bases to trimming and J lost 0 bases; unmatched junction nucleotides: 3. CDR3 sequence reads: CASSQDRASNQPQHF. CDR3 in DNA: TGTGCCAGCAGCCAGGACAGGGCTAGCAATCAGCCCCAGCATTTT.

The J gene is TRBJ2-7, the V gene TRBV5-1; D possibly matches TRBD1 or TRBD2 (5 bases each). The V and J ends lost 4 bases and 5 bases respectively, with 16 bases between them. Germline V lookup: CDR1 SGHRS, CDR2 YFSETQ. The CDR3 has 14 residues. CDR3 bases: TGCGCCAGCAGCCGGGGACCCTCCACGGACGAGCAGTACTTC. Residues: CASSRGPSTDEQYF. The full variable domain, its missing parts supplied by reference TRBV5-1 and TRBJ2-7, is KAGVTQTPRYLIKTRGQQVTLSCSPISGHRSVSWYQQTPGQGLQFLFEYFSETQRNKGNFPGRFSGRQFSNSRSEMNVSTLELGDSALYLCASSRGPSTDEQYFGPGTRLTVT.

V is TRBV27 and J is TRBJ1-5, with D possibly TRBD1 on 6 matching bases. CDR1 is MNHEY and CDR2 is SMNVEV in the germline V gene (reference sequence). Trimming took 6 bases from V and 6 from J, leaving 18 bases between them. The CDR3 consists of 15 residues. The CDR3 DNA follows: TGTGCCAGCAGGCAGGGGTCCTTGGGCGGTCAGCCCCAGCATTTT. Its protein product is CASRQGSLGGQPQHF.